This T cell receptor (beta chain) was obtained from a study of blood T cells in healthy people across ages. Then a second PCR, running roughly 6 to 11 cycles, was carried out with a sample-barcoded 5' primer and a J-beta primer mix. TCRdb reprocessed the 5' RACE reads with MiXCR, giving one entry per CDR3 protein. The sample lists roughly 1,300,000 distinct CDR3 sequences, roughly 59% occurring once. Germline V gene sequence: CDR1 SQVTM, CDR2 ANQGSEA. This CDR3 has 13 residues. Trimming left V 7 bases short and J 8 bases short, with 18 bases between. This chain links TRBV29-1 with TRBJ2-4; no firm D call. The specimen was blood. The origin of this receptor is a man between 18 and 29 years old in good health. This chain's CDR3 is CSATGRAEYIQYF. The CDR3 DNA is TGCAGCGCCACGGGCCGCGCGGAATACATTCAGTACTTC.